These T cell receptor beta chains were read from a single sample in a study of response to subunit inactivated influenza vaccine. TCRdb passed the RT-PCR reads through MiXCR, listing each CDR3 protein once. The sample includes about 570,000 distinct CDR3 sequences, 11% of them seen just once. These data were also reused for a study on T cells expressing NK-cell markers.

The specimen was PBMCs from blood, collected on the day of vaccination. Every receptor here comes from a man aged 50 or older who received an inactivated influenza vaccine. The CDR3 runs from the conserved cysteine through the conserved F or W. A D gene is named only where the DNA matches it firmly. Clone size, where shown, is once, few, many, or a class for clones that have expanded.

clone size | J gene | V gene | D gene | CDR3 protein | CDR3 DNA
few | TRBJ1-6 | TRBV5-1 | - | CASSLDSLSSSYNSPLHF | TGCGCCAGCAGCTTGGATAGTCTTTCCAGCTCCTATAATTCACCCCTCCACTTT
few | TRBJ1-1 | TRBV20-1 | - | CSAREGGEPEAFF | TGCAGTGCTAGAGAAGGAGGGGAGCCTGAAGCTTTCTTT
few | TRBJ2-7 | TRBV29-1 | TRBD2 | CSARGGLDEQYF | TGCAGCGCACGGGGGGGGCTCGACGAGCAGTACTTC
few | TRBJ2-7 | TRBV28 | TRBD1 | CASSKQQGSSSYEQYF | TGTGCCAGCAGTAAACAACAGGGGTCTAGCTCCTACGAGCAGTACTTC
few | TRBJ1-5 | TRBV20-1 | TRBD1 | CSARRGTGDQPQHF | TGCAGTGCTAGAAGAGGGACAGGGGATCAGCCCCAGCATTTT
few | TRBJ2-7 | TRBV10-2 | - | CASSDSIYEQYF | TGCGCCAGCAGTGACAGTATCTACGAGCAGTACTTC
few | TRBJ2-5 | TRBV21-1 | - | CASSKRRQQETQYF | TGTGCCAGCAGCAAACGTAGACAGCAAGAGACCCAGTACTTC
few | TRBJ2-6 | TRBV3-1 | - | CASSLAGWTSGANVLTF | TGTGCCAGCAGCCTCGCCGGGTGGACCTCTGGGGCCAACGTCCTGACTTTC
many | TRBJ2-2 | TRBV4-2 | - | CASSQDPRVAAVTGELFF | TGTGCCAGCAGCCAAGACCCCCGGGTAGCGGCGGTCACCGGGGAGCTGTTTTTT
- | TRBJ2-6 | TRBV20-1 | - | CSASHAGSRYSGANVLTF | TGCAGTGCTAGCCATGCTGGTAGTAGGTACTCTGGGGCCAACGTCCTGACTTTC
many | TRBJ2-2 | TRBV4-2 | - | CASSQDLGARGSSTGELFF | TGTGCCAGCAGCCAAGATCTCGGGGCCAGGGGTAGTAGCACCGGGGAGCTGTTTTTT
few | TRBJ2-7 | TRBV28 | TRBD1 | CASNPGTGWYEQYF | TGTGCCAGCAACCCCGGGACAGGGTGGTATGAGCAGTACTTC
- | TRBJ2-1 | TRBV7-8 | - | CASSLWSVPYNEQFF | TGTGCCAGCAGCTTATGGAGCGTGCCTTACAATGAGCAGTTCTTC
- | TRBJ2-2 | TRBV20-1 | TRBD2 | CSALGLAGGDTGELFF | TGCAGTGCCTTGGGACTAGCGGGGGGGGACACCGGGGAGCTGTTTTTT
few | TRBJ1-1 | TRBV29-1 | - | CSAVQSPVNGAFF | TGCAGCGCTGTACAGAGTCCGGTTAATGGAGCTTTCTTT
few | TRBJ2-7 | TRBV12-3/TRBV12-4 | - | CASSRLVSYEQYF | TGTGCCAGCAGCCGACTAGTTAGCTACGAGCAGTACTTC
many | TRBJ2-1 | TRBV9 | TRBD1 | CASSEQGNSYNEQFF | TGTGCCAGCAGCGAACAGGGGAACTCCTACAATGAGCAGTTCTTC
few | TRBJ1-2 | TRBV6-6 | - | CASSRDVWGYTF | TGTGCCAGCAGCCGCGACGTATGGGGCTACACCTTC
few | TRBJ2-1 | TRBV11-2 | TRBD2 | CASSDEGEREQNEQFF | TGTGCCAGCAGCGACGAGGGTGAGCGGGAGCAAAATGAGCAGTTCTTC
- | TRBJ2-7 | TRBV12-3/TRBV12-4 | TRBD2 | CASSSAGSGREGQYF | TGTGCCAGCAGTTCCGCCGGTAGCGGGCGCGAGGGGCAGTACTTC
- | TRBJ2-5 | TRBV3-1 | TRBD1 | CASSQPTGSYQETQYF | TGTGCCAGCAGCCAGCCGACAGGGTCGTACCAAGAGACCCAGTACTTC
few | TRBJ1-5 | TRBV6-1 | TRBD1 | CASSERTGHEQPQHF | TGTGCCAGCAGTGAACGGACAGGGCATGAACAGCCCCAGCATTTT
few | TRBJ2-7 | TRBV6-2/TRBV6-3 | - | CASSLDRDKQYF | TGTGCCAGCAGTCTTGACCGCGACAAGCAGTACTTC
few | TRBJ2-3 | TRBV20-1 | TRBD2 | CSARDVRRGGERTQYF | TGCAGTGCTAGAGATGTGCGTCGGGGGGGGGAGCGTACGCAGTATTTT
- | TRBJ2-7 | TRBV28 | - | CASSSPVMSSASYEQYF | TGTGCCAGCAGTTCCCCCGTTATGTCTAGCGCAAGCTACGAGCAGTACTTC
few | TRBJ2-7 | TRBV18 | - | CASSPYPGRTYEQYF | TGTGCCAGCTCACCCTACCCGGGGAGGACCTACGAGCAGTACTTC
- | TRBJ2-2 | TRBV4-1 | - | CASSQVTAGAGELFF | TGCGCCAGCAGCCAAGTGACGGCCGGGGCTGGGGAGCTGTTTTTT
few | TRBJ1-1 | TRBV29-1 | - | CSVRRGTGSEAFF | TGCAGCGTTCGAAGGGGGACGGGGTCTGAAGCTTTCTTT
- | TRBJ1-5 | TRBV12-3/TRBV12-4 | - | CASSAADNQPQHF | TGTGCCAGCAGTGCAGCCGACAATCAGCCCCAGCATTTT
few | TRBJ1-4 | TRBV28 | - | CASSMWASNEKLFF | TGTGCCAGCAGTATGTGGGCCTCTAATGAAAAACTGTTTTTT
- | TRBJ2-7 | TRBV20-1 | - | CSAIDQSLYEQYF | TGCAGTGCTATTGATCAATCTCTCTACGAGCAGTACTTC
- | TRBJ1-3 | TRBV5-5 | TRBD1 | CASRTGQNSGNTIYF | TGTGCCAGCAGAACGGGACAGAACTCTGGAAACACCATATATTTT
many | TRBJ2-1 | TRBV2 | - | CASLGLRTSSYNEQFF | TGTGCCAGTTTGGGGTTACGGACCAGCTCCTACAATGAGCAGTTCTTC
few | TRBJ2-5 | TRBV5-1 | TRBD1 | CASSLEGDRGRGETQYF | TGCGCCAGCAGCTTGGAAGGGGACAGGGGGCGCGGAGAGACCCAGTACTTC
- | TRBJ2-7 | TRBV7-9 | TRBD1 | CVGSLGFWQGVSDEQYF | TGTGTCGGCAGCTTAGGCTTTTGGCAGGGGGTTTCCGACGAGCAGTACTTC
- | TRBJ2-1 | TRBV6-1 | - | CASTGVSADEQFF | TGTGCCAGCACGGGCGTCTCGGCCGATGAGCAGTTCTTC
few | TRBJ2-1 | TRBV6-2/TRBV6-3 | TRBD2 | CASSPPLAGGHEQFF | TGTGCCAGCAGTCCCCCCCTAGCGGGGGGCCATGAGCAGTTCTTC
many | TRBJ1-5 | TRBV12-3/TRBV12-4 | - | CASKDQPNQPQHF | TGTGCCAGCAAGGACCAGCCAAATCAGCCCCAGCATTTT
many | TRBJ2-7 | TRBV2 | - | CASNSLLEQYF | TGTGCCAGCAATTCACTTCTCGAGCAGTACTTC
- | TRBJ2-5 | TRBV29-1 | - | CSGEMAQETQYF | TGCAGCGGTGAGATGGCCCAAGAGACCCAGTACTTC
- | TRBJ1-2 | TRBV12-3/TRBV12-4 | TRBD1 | CASSSMGQADNYGYTF | TGTGCCAGCAGTTCTATGGGACAGGCCGATAACTATGGCTACACCTTC
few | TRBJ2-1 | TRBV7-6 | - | CASSLGSREQFF | TGTGCCAGCAGCTTAGGGTCCCGAGAGCAGTTCTTC
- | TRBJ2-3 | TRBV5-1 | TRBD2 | CASSSERGVSTDTQYF | TGCGCCAGCAGCTCGGAGCGGGGGGTTAGCACAGATACGCAGTATTTT
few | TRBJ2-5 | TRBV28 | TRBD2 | CASSDRLAGGFQETQYF | TGTGCCAGCAGCGATCGACTAGCGGGAGGTTTCCAAGAGACCCAGTACTTC
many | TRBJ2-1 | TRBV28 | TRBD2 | CASSSGTSGPTYNEQFF | TGTGCCAGCAGTTCCGGGACTAGCGGACCCACCTACAATGAGCAGTTCTTC
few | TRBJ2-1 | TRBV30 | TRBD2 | CAWRGTKLPNEQFF | TGTGCCTGGAGGGGGACTAAACTCCCCAATGAGCAGTTCTTC
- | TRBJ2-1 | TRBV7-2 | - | CASSSYAGGRTNEQFF | TGTGCCAGCAGCTCTTATGCCGGGGGACGTACCAATGAGCAGTTCTTC
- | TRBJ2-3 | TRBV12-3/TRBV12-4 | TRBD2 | CASSLTSESTDTQYF | TGTGCCAGCAGTTTGACTAGCGAAAGCACAGATACGCAGTATTTT
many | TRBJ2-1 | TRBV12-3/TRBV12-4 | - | CASSPKVHTEQFF | TGTGCCAGCAGTCCCAAGGTCCACACGGAGCAGTTCTTC
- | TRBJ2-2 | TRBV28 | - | CASSVINTGELFF | TGTGCCAGCAGTGTCATTAACACCGGGGAGCTGTTTTTT
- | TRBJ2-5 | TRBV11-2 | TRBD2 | CASSKTGGDYETQYF | TGTGCCAGCAGCAAAACGGGGGGAGATTACGAGACCCAGTACTTC